This TCR beta chain was profiled in a study of T cells in women clearing cervical HPV infection. Study in general: Women with histologically confirmed HPV16-related CIN3 or worse, 2 with invasive cancer, served as cases. Controls gave blood once infection was undetectable; cases at lesion identification.

Findings and limits, study-wide: Repertoire richness, not evenness, was significantly elevated in CIN3+ cases versus controls.

A note on this clone: The antigen is not known.

The table came from immunoSEQ multiplex PCR; TCRdb's copy has only in-frame clones and leaves some out. The ten most abundant clones cover around 1.7% of a sample with around 35,000 clones. The receptor was derived from a woman between 18 and 75 years old with a cervical HPV16 infection that either progressed to CIN3+ or cleared (not recorded which). Sample: blood buffy coat.

CDR3 bases read: TGTGCCAGCAGTTACTCGGGGCGGGGGGTCGATGAG. Its translation is CASSYSGRGVDE. The whole CDR3 is CASSYSGRGVDEQFF. This chain joins TRBV6-2 or TRBV6-3 and TRBJ2-1; 8 bases are shared with TRBD2. The read comes to an end 3 residues before the CDR3 does, leaving the germline J gene to fill in the end. There are 15 residues in the CDR3. V trimming: 0 bases; J trimming: 8 bases; junction bases outside the gene matches: 6. In germline, CDR1 is MNHEY, CDR2 SVGEGT.